This T cell receptor beta chain was recovered during a study of T cells in localized non-small cell lung cancer. Study-level results: Higher blood T cell density went with longer overall survival. Peak T cell clonality was found in uninvolved adjacent lung, exceeding tumor. Investigators sequenced only a single tumor region, leaving heterogeneity possible. Adjacent lung held a median about 57 of the top 100 tumor clones.

TCRdb's table, derived via immunoSEQ multiplex PCR, lists solely in-frame clones and lacks some. The table lists fewer than 45,000 clones, approximately 83% of them singletons, with about 6% in the top ten. This CDR3 contains 15 residues. Trimming left V 1 base short and J 3 bases short, with 13 bases between. CDR1 and CDR2 (germline): LGHNA, YSLEER. About this clone: Its antigen is unknown.

The gene calls are TRBV4-3 and TRBJ2-7; D gene unclear. The sequence was obtained from a man between 35 and 75 years old with stage I lung adenocarcinoma. Sequenced material: peripheral blood, taken before any cancer treatment. CDR3 in DNA: TGCGCCAGCAGCCAAGCGTGGAGTATTGTCTACGAGCAGTACTTC. This sequence encodes CASSQAWSIVYEQYF.